Listed here is a single T cell receptor beta chain. Antigen: not known. From germline, CDR1 is DFQATT and CDR2 SNEGSKA (reference sequence). Trimming removed 1 base from V and 4 bases from J; junction bases left unmatched: 16. This CDR3 has 17 amino acids. Each donor was a healthy Caucasian individual from Russia, aged roughly 6 to 90. Each sample used at least 6 million PBMCs. This sample stems from a study of blood T cells in healthy people across ages. Study results and caveats: CMV infection status of these donors was not known.

Alongside a J-beta primer mix, a sample-barcoded 5' primer served in a second PCR lasting roughly 7 to 12 cycles. One entry per CDR3 protein results from TCRdb running MiXCR on the 5' RACE reads. Of around 800,000 distinct CDR3 sequences detected, 35% to 50% appear once; the ten largest clones hold 18%. V and J are TRBV20-1 and TRBJ2-7, with 7 bases identical to TRBD1. Material for sequencing was blood. This clonotype originated in a man of 80 years or more in good health. DNA of the CDR3: TGCAGTGCTAGAGGAGCTGACCTCGGGACAGATGTTTACGAGCAGTACTTC. Residues: CSARGADLGTDVYEQYF.